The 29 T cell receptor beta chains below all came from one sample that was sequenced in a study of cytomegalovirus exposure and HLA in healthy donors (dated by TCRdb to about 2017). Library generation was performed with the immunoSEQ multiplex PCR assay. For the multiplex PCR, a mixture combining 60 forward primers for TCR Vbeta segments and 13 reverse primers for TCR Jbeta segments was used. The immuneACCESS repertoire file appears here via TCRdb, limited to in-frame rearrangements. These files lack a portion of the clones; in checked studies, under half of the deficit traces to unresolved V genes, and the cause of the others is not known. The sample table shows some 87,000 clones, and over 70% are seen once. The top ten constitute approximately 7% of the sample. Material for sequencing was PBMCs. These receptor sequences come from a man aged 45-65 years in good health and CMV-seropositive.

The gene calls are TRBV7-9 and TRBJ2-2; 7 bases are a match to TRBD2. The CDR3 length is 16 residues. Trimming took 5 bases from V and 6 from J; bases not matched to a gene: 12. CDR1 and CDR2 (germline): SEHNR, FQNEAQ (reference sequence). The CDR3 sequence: CASSRAAGGGAGELFF. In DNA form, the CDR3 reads TGTGCCAGCAGCCGAGCTGCGGGCGGGGGAGCCGGGGAGCTGTTTTTT.

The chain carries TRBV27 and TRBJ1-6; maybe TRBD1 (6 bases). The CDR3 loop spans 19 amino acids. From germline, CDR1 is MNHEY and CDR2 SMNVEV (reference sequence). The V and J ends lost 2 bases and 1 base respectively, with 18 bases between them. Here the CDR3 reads CASSLQQGPLGSYNSPLHF. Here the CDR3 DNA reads TGTGCCAGCAGTTTACAACAGGGCCCCTTAGGATCCTATAATTCACCCCTCCACTTT.

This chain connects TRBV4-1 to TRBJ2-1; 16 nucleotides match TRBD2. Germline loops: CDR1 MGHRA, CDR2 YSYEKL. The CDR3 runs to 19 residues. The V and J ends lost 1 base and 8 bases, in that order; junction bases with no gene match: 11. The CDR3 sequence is CASSQVPGLAGGRSDEQFF. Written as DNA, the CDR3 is TGCGCCAGCAGCCAAGTTCCGGGACTAGCGGGGGGGCGTAGCGATGAGCAGTTCTTC.

The CDR3: CASSFIRGGVYNEQFF. The CDR3 coding sequence is TGTGCCAGCAGTTTCATCCGGGGGGGTGTCTACAATGAGCAGTTCTTC. This chain connects TRBV28 to TRBJ2-1, with TRBD2 identical over 8 bases. J lost 3 bases, V lost 3 bases, and 7 bases had no gene match. The length of the CDR3 is 16 residues. Germline V gene sequence: CDR1 MDHEN, CDR2 SYDVKM.

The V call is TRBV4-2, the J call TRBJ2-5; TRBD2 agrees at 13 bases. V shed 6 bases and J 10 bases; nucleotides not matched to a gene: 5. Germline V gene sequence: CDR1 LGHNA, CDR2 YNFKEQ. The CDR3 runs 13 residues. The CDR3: CASRGLAGEGQYF. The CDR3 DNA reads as TGTGCCAGCAGAGGACTAGCGGGGGAGGGCCAGTACTTC.

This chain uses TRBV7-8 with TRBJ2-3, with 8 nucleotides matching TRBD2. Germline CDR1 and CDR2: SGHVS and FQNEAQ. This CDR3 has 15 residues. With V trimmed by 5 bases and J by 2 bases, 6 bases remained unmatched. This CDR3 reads CASSQGRGDTDTQYF. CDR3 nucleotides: TGTGCCAGCAGCCAAGGGCGGGGGGACACAGATACGCAGTATTTT.

The CDR3 DNA reads as TGTGCCAGCACCTTAGGGGGCAACACTGAAGCTTTCTTT. This translates into CASTLGGNTEAFF. The chain carries TRBV2 and TRBJ1-1; 7 bases line up with TRBD1. After removal of 7 bases from V and 2 bases from J, the junction contained 4 bases not matched to a gene. The CDR3 length is 13 residues. CDR1 SNHLY and CDR2 FYNNEI come from the germline V gene. Using reference TRBV2 and TRBJ1-1 for the parts outside the CDR3, the full variable domain is EPEVTQTPSHQVTQMGQEVILRCVPISNHLYFYWYRQILGQKVEFLVSFYNNEISEKSEIFDDQFSVERPDGSNFTLKIRSTKLEDSAMYFCASTLGGNTEAFFGQGTRLTVV.

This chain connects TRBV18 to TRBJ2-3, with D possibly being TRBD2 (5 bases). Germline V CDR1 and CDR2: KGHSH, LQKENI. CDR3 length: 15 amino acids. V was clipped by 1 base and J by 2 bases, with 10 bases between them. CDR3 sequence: CASSPQERSTDTQYF. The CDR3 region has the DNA TGTGCCAGCTCACCACAGGAGCGGTCCACAGATACGCAGTATTTT.

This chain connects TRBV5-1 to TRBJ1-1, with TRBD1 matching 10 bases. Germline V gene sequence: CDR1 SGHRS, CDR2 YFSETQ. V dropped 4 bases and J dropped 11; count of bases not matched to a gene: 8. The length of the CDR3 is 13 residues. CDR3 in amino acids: CASSLGTGEAAFF. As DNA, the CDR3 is TGCGCCAGCAGCCTCGGGACAGGGGAGGCTGCTTTCTTT.

This CDR3 is CASSVGRGGETQYF. The CDR3, as DNA: TGTGCCAGCAGCGTAGGGAGGGGTGGGGAGACCCAGTACTTC. The V gene is TRBV9, the J gene TRBJ2-5; D is perhaps TRBD2 (6 bases). The germline gives CDR1 SGDLS, CDR2 YYNGEE. V lost 0 bases, J lost 5 bases, and 11 bases lay in between. The CDR3 runs 14 residues.

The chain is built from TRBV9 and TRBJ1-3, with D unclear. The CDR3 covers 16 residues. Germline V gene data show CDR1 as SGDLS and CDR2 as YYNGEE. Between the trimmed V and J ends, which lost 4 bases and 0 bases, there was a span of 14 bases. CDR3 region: CASSITDTSSGNTIYF. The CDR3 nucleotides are TGTGCCAGCAGCATAACTGACACGAGCTCTGGAAACACCATATATTTT. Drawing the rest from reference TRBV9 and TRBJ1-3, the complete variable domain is DSGVTQTPKHLITATGQRVTLRCSPRSGDLSVYWYQQSLDQGLQFLIQYYNGEERAKGNILERFSAQQFPDLHSELNLSSLELGDSALYFCASSITDTSSGNTIYFGEGSWLTVV.

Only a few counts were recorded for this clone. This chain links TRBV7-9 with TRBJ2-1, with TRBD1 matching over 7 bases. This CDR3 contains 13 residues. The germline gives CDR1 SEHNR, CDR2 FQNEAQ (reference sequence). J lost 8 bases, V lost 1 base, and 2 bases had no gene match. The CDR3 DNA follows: TGTGCCAGCAGCTTAGGACAGGGCGATGAGCAGTTCTTC. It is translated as CASSLGQGDEQFF.

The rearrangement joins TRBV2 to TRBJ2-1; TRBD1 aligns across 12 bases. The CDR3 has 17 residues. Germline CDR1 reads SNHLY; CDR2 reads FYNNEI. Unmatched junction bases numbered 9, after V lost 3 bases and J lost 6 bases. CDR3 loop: CASSDLYGTGGINEQFF. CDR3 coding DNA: TGTGCCAGCAGTGATCTATACGGGACAGGGGGCATCAATGAGCAGTTCTTC.

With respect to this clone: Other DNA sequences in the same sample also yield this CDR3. Here the CDR3 reads CASSLVAGPSYEQYF. CDR3 nucleotide sequence: TGTGCCAGCAGCTTAGTAGCGGGGCCCTCCTACGAGCAGTACTTC. This chain links TRBV7-2 with TRBJ2-7, with 8 bases that match TRBD2. The CDR3 loop spans 15 amino acids. With 1 base clipped from V and 0 bases from J, the junction kept 2 bases outside the gene matches. Germline values: CDR1 SGHTA, CDR2 FQGNSA.

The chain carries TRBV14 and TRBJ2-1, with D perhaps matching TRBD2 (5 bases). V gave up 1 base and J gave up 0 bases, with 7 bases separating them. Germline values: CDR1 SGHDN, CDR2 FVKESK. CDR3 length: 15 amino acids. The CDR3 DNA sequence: TGTGCCAGCAGCCAAGCGGGGAGCTCCTACAATGAGCAGTTCTTC. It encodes CASSQAGSSYNEQFF.

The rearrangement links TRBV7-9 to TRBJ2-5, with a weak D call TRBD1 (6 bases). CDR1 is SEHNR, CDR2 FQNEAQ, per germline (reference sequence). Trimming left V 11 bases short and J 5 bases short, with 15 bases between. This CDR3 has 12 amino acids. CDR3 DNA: TGTGCCCTCGAAGGGGGTACGGAGACCCAGTACTTC. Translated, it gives CALEGGTETQYF.

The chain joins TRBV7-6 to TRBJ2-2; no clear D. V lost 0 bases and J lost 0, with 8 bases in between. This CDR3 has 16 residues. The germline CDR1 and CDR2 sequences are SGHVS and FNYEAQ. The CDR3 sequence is CASSLAASTNTGELFF. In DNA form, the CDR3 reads TGTGCCAGCAGCTTAGCCGCGTCCACGAACACCGGGGAGCTGTTTTTT.

The CDR3, as DNA: TGCGCCAGCAGCTTGGTTGTGCGGGGGGGAAATGAGCAGTTCTTC. It specifies CASSLVVRGGNEQFF. The gene calls are TRBV5-1 and TRBJ2-1; 9 bases match TRBD2. V trimming: 0 bases; J trimming: 7 bases; junction bases outside the gene matches: 5. The CDR3 is 15 amino acids. Looked up from germline, CDR1 is SGHRS and CDR2 is YFSETQ.

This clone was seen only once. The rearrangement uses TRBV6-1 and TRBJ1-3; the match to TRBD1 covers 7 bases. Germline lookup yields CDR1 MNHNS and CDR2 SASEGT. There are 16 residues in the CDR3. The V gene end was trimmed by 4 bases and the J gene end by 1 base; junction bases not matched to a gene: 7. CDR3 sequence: CASSGGGTASGNTIYF. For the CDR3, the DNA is TGTGCCAGCAGTGGAGGGGGGACAGCTTCTGGAAACACCATATATTTT.

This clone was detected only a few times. CDR3 DNA: TGCGCCAGCAGCTCTGGACAGGGGCAAAACACTGAAGCTTTCTTT. Translating it yields CASSSGQGQNTEAFF. The V call is TRBV5-1, the J call TRBJ1-1, with 9 positions matching TRBD1. The CDR3 length is 15 residues. V trimming: 3 bases; J trimming: 2 bases; junction bases outside the gene matches: 5. CDR1 SGHRS and CDR2 YFSETQ come from the germline V gene.

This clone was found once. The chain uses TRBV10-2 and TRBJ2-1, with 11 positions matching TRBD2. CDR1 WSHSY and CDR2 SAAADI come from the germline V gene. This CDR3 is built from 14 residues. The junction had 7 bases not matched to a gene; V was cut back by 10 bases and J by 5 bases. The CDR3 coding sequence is TGCGCCACCGCCTTAGCGGGGGGGGACAATGAGCAGTTCTTC. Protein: CATALAGGDNEQFF.

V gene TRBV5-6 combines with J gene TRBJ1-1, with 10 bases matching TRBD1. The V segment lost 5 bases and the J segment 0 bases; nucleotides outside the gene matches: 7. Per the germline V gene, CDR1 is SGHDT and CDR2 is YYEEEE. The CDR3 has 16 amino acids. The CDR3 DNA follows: TGTGCCAGCAGTAAGACAGGGGGCGTTATGAACACTGAAGCTTTCTTT. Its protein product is CASSKTGGVMNTEAFF.

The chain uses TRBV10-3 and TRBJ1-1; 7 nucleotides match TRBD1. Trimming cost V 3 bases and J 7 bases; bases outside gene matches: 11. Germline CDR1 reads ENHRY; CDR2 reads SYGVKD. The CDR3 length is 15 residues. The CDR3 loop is CAISDLSGGNCEAFF. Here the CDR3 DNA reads TGTGCCATCAGTGATCTGTCAGGGGGGAATTGTGAAGCTTTCTTT.

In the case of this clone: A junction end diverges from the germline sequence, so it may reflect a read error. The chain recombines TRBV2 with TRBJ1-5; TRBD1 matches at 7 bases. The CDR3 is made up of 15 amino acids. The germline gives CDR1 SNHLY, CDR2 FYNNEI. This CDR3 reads CASTPEGTVGQPQNF. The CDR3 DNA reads TGTGCCAGCACCCCCGAGGGGACAGTCGGTCAGCCCCAGAATTTT.

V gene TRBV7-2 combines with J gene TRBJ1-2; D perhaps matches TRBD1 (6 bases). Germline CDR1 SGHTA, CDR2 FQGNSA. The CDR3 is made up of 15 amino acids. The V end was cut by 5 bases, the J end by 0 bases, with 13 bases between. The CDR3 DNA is TGTGCCAGCAGCATACAGGGAGTACCTAACTATGGCTACACCTTC. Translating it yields CASSIQGVPNYGYTF.

The CDR3 sequence is CASSPLQGGRPQHF. As DNA, the CDR3 is TGCGCCAGCAGCCCGCTACAGGGCGGTAGGCCCCAGCATTTT. This chain uses TRBV5-1 with TRBJ1-5; TRBD1 might be the D (6 bases). The CDR3 consists of 14 residues. Germline V gives CDR1 SGHRS, CDR2 YFSETQ. Trimming removed 4 bases from V and 9 bases from J, with 17 bases in between.

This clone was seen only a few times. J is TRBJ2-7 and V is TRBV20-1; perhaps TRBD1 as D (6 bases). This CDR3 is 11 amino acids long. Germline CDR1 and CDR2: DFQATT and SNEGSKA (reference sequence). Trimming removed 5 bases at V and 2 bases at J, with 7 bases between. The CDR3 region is CSAGQTYEQYF. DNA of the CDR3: TGCAGTGCTGGACAGACCTACGAGCAGTACTTC.

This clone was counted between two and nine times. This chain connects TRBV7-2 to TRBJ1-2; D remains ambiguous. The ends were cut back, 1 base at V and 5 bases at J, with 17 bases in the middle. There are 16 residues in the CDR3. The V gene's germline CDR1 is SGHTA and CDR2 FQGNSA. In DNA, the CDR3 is TGTGCCAGCAGCTTAGGTGGGCCAAAGGGAGGGTATGGCTACACCTTC. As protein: CASSLGGPKGGYGYTF.

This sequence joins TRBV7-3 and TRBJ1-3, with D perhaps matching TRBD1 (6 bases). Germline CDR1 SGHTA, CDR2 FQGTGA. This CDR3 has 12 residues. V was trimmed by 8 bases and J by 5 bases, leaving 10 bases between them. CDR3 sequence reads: CASHRDRNTIYF. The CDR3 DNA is TGTGCCAGCCACAGGGACAGAAACACCATATATTTT.